This passage covers 26 T cell receptor beta chains from one sample sequenced in a study of T cells in Graves' hyperthyroidism and ophthalmopathy. There were TCR beta CDR3 regions amplified from RNA transcripts. RT-PCR in the first round (using the HTBI primer set) targeted the TCR CDR3. TCRdb analysed the multiplex PCR reads with MiXCR anew, one entry per CDR3 protein. The sample has around 300,000 distinct CDR3 sequences, approximately 20% seen once; the top ten hold approximately 60%. Material: blood. The receptors were gathered from a young man with Graves' ophthalmopathy.

Many counts were recorded for this clonotype. The rearrangement joins TRBV5-1 to TRBJ2-3; D perhaps matches TRBD1 (6 bases). Germline V gene data show CDR1 as SGHRS and CDR2 as YFSETQ. The length of the CDR3 is 14 residues. Trimming shortened V by 0 bases and J by 7 bases, and 12 bases separated the two germline ends. CDR3 sequence (DNA): TGCGCCAGCAGCTTGGAAACAGGGAGAAATACGCAGTATTTT. Protein: CASSLETGRNTQYF.

V and J are TRBV29-1 and TRBJ1-2; D unresolved. V was shortened by 6 bases and J by 6 bases, with 20 bases between the two germline ends. CDR3 size: 14 residues. Germline V gene lookup returns CDR1 SQVTM and CDR2 ANQGSEA. CDR3 in amino acids: CSVADRPRTNGYTF. The CDR3 coding sequence is TGCAGCGTCGCTGACCGCCCCCGGACCAATGGCTACACCTTC.

This clonotype has just a few counts. This chain links TRBV27 with TRBJ2-1; a possible D gene is TRBD2 (6 bases). Trimming removed 6 bases at V and 7 bases at J, with 19 bases between. This CDR3 region has 15 residues. Looked up from germline, CDR1 is MNHEY and CDR2 is SMNVEV (reference sequence). The CDR3 sequence: CASSRGGTRVNEQFF. In DNA, the CDR3 is TGTGCCAGCAGCCGAGGCGGGACGAGGGTTAATGAGCAGTTCTTC.

This chain links TRBV6-1 with TRBJ1-5; the match to TRBD1 covers 8 bases. CDR1 is MNHNS, CDR2 SASEGT, per germline. The length of the CDR3 is 14 residues. Unmatched junction bases numbered 7, after V lost 5 bases and J lost 7 bases. In nucleotides, the CDR3 is TGTGCCAGCAGTCGCCGACAGGGGTACCAGCCCCAGCATTTT. Translated: CASSRRQGYQPQHF.

J is TRBJ2-7 and V is TRBV5-4; 7 nucleotides align to TRBD2. The tail of the sequence fits TRBJ2-1 better, so the J call may be wrong. This CDR3 is built from 15 residues. Per the germline V gene, CDR1 is SGHNT and CDR2 is YYREEE (reference sequence). Written as DNA, the CDR3 is TGTGCCAGCAGCTTGGTATTGGGGGGGAGCTACGAGCAGTTCTTC. It yields the protein CASSLVLGGSYEQFF.

This chain uses TRBV6-1 with TRBJ1-2; D unclear. Trimming took 7 bases from V and 1 from J, leaving 13 bases between them. The CDR3 is 14 amino acids. Germline V gene sequence: CDR1 MNHNS, CDR2 SASEGT. The CDR3 sequence is CASTGGNYNYGYTF. The CDR3 DNA is TGTGCCAGCACAGGCGGGAACTATAACTATGGCTACACCTTC.

The table lists this clonotype with a few counts. V usage is TRBV30 and J usage is TRBJ2-1; tentatively, D is TRBD1 (5 bases). Germline values: CDR1 GTSNPN, CDR2 SVGIG (reference sequence). The CDR3 covers 11 residues. Trimming stripped 1 base from V and 9 bases from J, with 7 bases between. CDR3 protein: CAWSDRGEQFF. The CDR3 DNA reads TGTGCCTGGAGTGATAGGGGTGAGCAGTTCTTC.

The chain is built from TRBV5-1 and TRBJ1-2; no clear D. CDR1 and CDR2 from the germline V gene are SGHRS and YFSETQ. This CDR3 spans 15 amino acids. V was cut by 4 bases and J by 4 bases, with 17 bases left in between. The CDR3 sequence: CASSQGSTVAYGYTF. The CDR3 DNA follows: TGCGCCAGCAGCCAAGGATCTACCGTGGCCTATGGCTACACCTTC.

The rearrangement uses TRBV29-1 and TRBJ2-1; perhaps TRBD2 as D (6 bases). The germline CDR1 and CDR2 sequences are SQVTM and ANQGSEA. V dropped 8 bases and J dropped 8 bases, with 16 bases sitting between them. The CDR3 loop spans 12 amino acids. The CDR3 DNA reads TGCAGCTCACCGGGGGTCGGGGATGAGCAGTTCTTC. It yields the protein CSSPGVGDEQFF.

This chain uses TRBV28 with TRBJ1-1; D is uncertain. The germline V gene has CDR1 MDHEN and CDR2 SYDVKM. V lost 5 bases to trimming and J lost 1 base, with 11 bases between them. This CDR3 spans 14 amino acids. This chain's CDR3 is CASSPLRPNTEAFF. For the CDR3, the DNA is TGTGCCAGCAGTCCCCTACGGCCGAACACTGAAGCTTTCTTT.

This clonotype has more than one count but fewer than ten. The genes are TRBV30 and TRBJ2-7; tentative D call: TRBD2 (6 bases). CDR1 GTSNPN and CDR2 SVGIG come from the germline V gene (reference sequence). Trimming removed 3 bases from V and 0 bases from J, with 15 bases in between. There are 15 residues in the CDR3. CDR3 sequence: CAWRGWQGGSYEQYF. CDR3 DNA sequence: TGTGCCTGGAGAGGTTGGCAGGGAGGCTCCTACGAGCAGTACTTC.

This clonotype was seen only a few times. The V and J genes are TRBV6-6 and TRBJ2-1; a possible D gene is TRBD1 (6 bases). From germline, CDR1 is MNHNY and CDR2 SVGAGI (reference sequence). Between the trimmed V and J ends, which lost 2 bases and 6 bases, there was a span of 14 bases. The CDR3 totals 15 residues. The CDR3 protein is CASSYEAGAPNEQFF. The CDR3, as DNA: TGTGCCAGCAGTTACGAAGCAGGGGCCCCCAATGAGCAGTTCTTC.

The chain couples TRBV5-1 to TRBJ2-5, with TRBD1 matching 8 bases. This CDR3 contains 15 residues. Per the germline V gene, CDR1 is SGHRS and CDR2 is YFSETQ. J gave up 5 bases and V 0 bases, and 6 bases lay outside the gene matches. The CDR3 reads CASSLAGQGGETQYF. The CDR3 DNA reads as TGCGCCAGCAGCTTGGCTGGACAGGGTGGGGAGACCCAGTACTTC.

This clonotype was seen many times. This chain joins TRBV11-2 and TRBJ1-2; TRBD1 agrees at 7 bases. The trim removed 1 base at V and 3 bases at J, leaving 5 bases unmatched. The CDR3 contains 15 residues. CDR1 is SGHAT and CDR2 is FQNNGV in the germline V gene. The CDR3 DNA follows: TGTGCCAGCAGCTTAGTGAGAGGACAGGACTATGGCTACACCTTC. This sequence encodes CASSLVRGQDYGYTF.

Turning to this clonotype: The junction shows a germline mismatch at one end, possibly a read error. The chain is built from TRBV11-2 and TRBJ2-4; 8 bases line up with TRBD2. Looked up from germline, CDR1 is SGHAT and CDR2 is FQNNGV. The CDR3 is 17 amino acids. CDR3 loop: CAGSVLAGGSTKNIQYF. CDR3 DNA sequence: TGTGCCGGCAGCGTACTGGCGGGAGGATCAACCAAAAACATTCAGTACTTC.

The gene calls are TRBV28 and TRBJ2-2; D gene uncertain. CDR3 length equals 15 residues. With 7 bases removed from V and 4 bases from J, the gap between germline ends came to 16 bases. Germline values: CDR1 MDHEN, CDR2 SYDVKM. CDR3 coding DNA: TGTGCCAGCACCCGAAATACCGCCCGCACCGGGGAGCTGTTTTTT. Amino acid sequence: CASTRNTARTGELFF. The full variable domain, its missing parts supplied by reference TRBV28 and TRBJ2-2, is DVKVTQSSRYLVKRTGEKVFLECVQDMDHENMFWYRQDPGLGLRLIYFSYDVKMKEKGDIPEGYSVSREKKERFSLILESASTNQTSMYLCASTRNTARTGELFFGEGSRLTVL.

This chain links TRBV9 with TRBJ2-5, with D tentatively TRBD2 (5 bases). Between the trimmed V and J ends, which lost 4 bases and 7 bases, there was a span of 17 bases. Germline CDR1 and CDR2: SGDLS and YYNGEE. The CDR3 has 14 amino acids. The CDR3 reads CASSPWTDWGTQYF. In DNA form, the CDR3 reads TGTGCCAGCAGCCCCTGGACTGATTGGGGGACCCAGTACTTC.

The V call is TRBV3-1, the J call TRBJ2-1; D possibly corresponds to TRBD2 (6 bases). CDR3 length equals 18 residues. V was clipped by 6 bases and J by 6 bases, with 27 bases between them. Per germline, CDR1 LGHDT and CDR2 YNNKEL (reference sequence). The chain's CDR3 is CASSRLGSGVNPVNEQFF. CDR3 in DNA: TGTGCCAGCAGTCGCCTGGGTTCGGGAGTCAACCCAGTCAATGAGCAGTTCTTC.

This clonotype was seen many times. The V gene is TRBV2, the J gene TRBJ1-2; 7 nucleotides align to TRBD1. The CDR3 spans 14 residues. Per the germline V gene, CDR1 is SNHLY and CDR2 is FYNNEI. Trimming removed 1 base from V and 7 bases from J; junction bases left unmatched: 6. CDR3 residues: CASSEGGGSFGYTF. CDR3 sequence (DNA): TGTGCCAGCAGTGAAGGAGGGGGCTCCTTTGGCTACACCTTC. The whole variable domain, remainder taken from reference TRBV2 and TRBJ1-2, is EPEVTQTPSHQVTQMGQEVILRCVPISNHLYFYWYRQILGQKVEFLVSFYNNEISEKSEIFDDQFSVERPDGSNFTLKIRSTKLEDSAMYFCASSEGGGSFGYTFGSGTRLTVV.

This clonotype has ten or more counts. This chain joins TRBV7-8 and TRBJ2-1, with TRBD1 identical over 8 bases. This CDR3 has 15 amino acids. Germline V gene sequence: CDR1 SGHVS, CDR2 FQNEAQ. The V gene end was trimmed by 5 bases and the J gene end by 9 bases; junction bases not matched to a gene: 12. The CDR3 protein is CASSAQGAVKSEQFF. The CDR3, as DNA: TGTGCCAGCAGCGCCCAGGGGGCTGTAAAGAGTGAGCAGTTCTTC.

This clonotype was observed a handful of times. The chain has TRBV9 and TRBJ1-3; D is ambiguous. Germline CDR1 and CDR2: SGDLS and YYNGEE. V was pared by 4 bases and J by 0 bases, with 11 bases between. The CDR3 is 15 amino acids. DNA for the CDR3: TGTGCCAGCAGCCCTTTTATCTACTCTGGAAACACCATATATTTT. This sequence encodes CASSPFIYSGNTIYF.

The table lists this clonotype with a few counts. The chain links TRBV28 to TRBJ1-5, with no clear D. This CDR3 region has 16 residues. V was trimmed by 3 bases and J by 1 base, leaving 13 bases between them. The V gene's germline CDR1 is MDHEN and CDR2 SYDVKM. In DNA form, the CDR3 reads TGTGCCAGCAGTTTGCTGCCGTTGGGAAGCAATCAGCCCCAGCATTTT. This translates into CASSLLPLGSNQPQHF.

This clonotype has more than one count but fewer than ten. This chain links TRBV28 with TRBJ1-6, with 8 bases fitting TRBD1. Germline V gene data show CDR1 as MDHEN and CDR2 as SYDVKM. There are 15 residues in the CDR3. J lost 7 bases, V lost 3 bases, and 5 bases had no gene match. CDR3 in DNA: TGTGCCAGCAGTTTCGTACAGGGGGGGAATTCACCCCTCCACTTT. Its translation is CASSFVQGGNSPLHF. Supplemented by reference TRBV28 and TRBJ1-6, the full variable domain reads DVKVTQSSRYLVKRTGEKVFLECVQDMDHENMFWYRQDPGLGLRLIYFSYDVKMKEKGDIPEGYSVSREKKERFSLILESASTNQTSMYLCASSFVQGGNSPLHFGNGTRLTVT.

This clonotype was recorded at least ten times. This chain links TRBV11-2 with TRBJ1-3, with D unresolved. Trimming took off 1 base at V and 0 bases at J, with 4 bases between the two ends. There are 14 residues in the CDR3. CDR1 and CDR2 (germline): SGHAT, FQNNGV. The CDR3 nucleotides are TGTGCCAGCAGCTTAGCCTCCTCTGGAAACACCATATATTTT. This translates into CASSLASSGNTIYF.

This clonotype was seen a few times. The junction differs from germline at one of its ends, possibly a read error. J is TRBJ2-3 and V is TRBV5-1, with a weak D call TRBD1 (7 bases). Per germline, CDR1 SGHRS and CDR2 YFSETQ. This CDR3 comprises 12 residues. The CDR3 loop reads CASRGVGDTQYF. Here the CDR3 DNA reads TGTGCCAGCAGGGGGGTCGGAGATACGCAGTATTTT.

There are a few counts of this clonotype. The chain has TRBV10-3 and TRBJ2-3, with D tentatively TRBD2 (6 bases). V lost 3 bases, J lost 3 bases, and 10 bases lay in between. Germline lookup yields CDR1 ENHRY and CDR2 SYGVKD. CDR3 length: 14 amino acids. The CDR3 DNA sequence: TGTGCCATCAGTGAAGGTAGCGGTACAGATACGCAGTATTTT. It specifies CAISEGSGTDTQYF.